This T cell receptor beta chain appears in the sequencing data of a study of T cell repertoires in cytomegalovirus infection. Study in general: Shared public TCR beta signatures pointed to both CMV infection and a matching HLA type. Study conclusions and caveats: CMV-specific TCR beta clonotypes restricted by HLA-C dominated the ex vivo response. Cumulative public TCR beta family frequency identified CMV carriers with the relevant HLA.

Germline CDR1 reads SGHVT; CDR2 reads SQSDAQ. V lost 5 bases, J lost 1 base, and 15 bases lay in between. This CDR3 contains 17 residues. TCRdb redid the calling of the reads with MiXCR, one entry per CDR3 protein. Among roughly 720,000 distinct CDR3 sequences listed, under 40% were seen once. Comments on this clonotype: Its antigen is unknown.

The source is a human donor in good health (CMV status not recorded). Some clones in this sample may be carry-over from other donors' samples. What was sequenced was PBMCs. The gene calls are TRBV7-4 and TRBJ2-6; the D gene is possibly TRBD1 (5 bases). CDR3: CASSGVREQSGANVLTF. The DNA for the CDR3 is TGTGCCAGCAGCGGTGTCAGGGAACAGTCTGGGGCCAACGTCCTGACTTTC.